A selection of T cell receptor beta chains follows, all from one sample in a study of OX40 agonist ivuxolimab in advanced cancers. The data were produced by immunoSEQ multiplex PCR, yet TCRdb's version contains in-frame clones alone and is incomplete. This sample has tens of thousands of clones, with roughly 89% found just once. The sequencing here drew on CD4+ or CD8+ T cells sorted from blood, taken in a trial of the OX40 agonist ivuxolimab. These receptors were obtained from an adult with an advanced solid tumor such as melanoma, head and neck, liver or kidney cancer. Each CDR3 is given with its conserved first and last residue. A D gene is named only where the DNA matches it firmly. Clone size appears in some rows only: once, few, many, or a class for an expanded clone.

v_call,j_call,d_call,clone_size,cdr3_length,cdr3_nt,cdr3_aa
TRBV4-2,TRBJ2-1,.,.,11,TGTGCCAGCAGCCAGACAGATGAGCAGTTCTTC,CASSQTDEQFF
TRBV27,TRBJ2-1,TRBD2,once,18,TGTGCCAGCAGTTACCCCCCCCTCTCTAGCGGGAGGGGCAATGAGCAGTTCTTC,CASSYPPLSSGRGNEQFF
TRBV7-7,TRBJ2-7,TRBD1,.,13,TGTGCTAGCAGCTCTAAACAGGGGTGGGAGCAGTACTTC,CASSSKQGWEQYF
TRBV5-1,TRBJ2-2,TRBD1,.,15,TGCGCCAGCAGCAACCGGGACAGAAGGACCGGGGAGCTGTTTTTT,CASSNRDRRTGELFF
TRBV2,TRBJ2-1,.,.,15,TGTGCCAGCAGTGAAGACAGAACTTCCTACAATGAGCAGTTCTTC,CASSEDRTSYNEQFF
TRBV19,TRBJ1-2,.,.,15,TGTGCCAGTAGTATATCCTCGGGGAGCCTCTATGGCTACACCTTC,CASSISSGSLYGYTF
TRBV28,TRBJ2-7,.,.,13,TGTGCCAGCAGTTCCGGTCATTACTACGAGCAGTACTTC,CASSSGHYYEQYF
TRBV4-2,TRBJ2-3,.,.,14,TGTGCCAGCAGCCAAATACTGGGCACAGATACGCAGTATTTT,CASSQILGTDTQYF
TRBV9,TRBJ2-2,.,.,15,TGTGCCAGCAGCGTCGGCGGGACTAACACCGGGGAGCTGTTTTTT,CASSVGGTNTGELFF
TRBV7-9,TRBJ2-3,TRBD2,.,17,TGTGCCAGCAACCCCACTAGCGGGAGGGCCCGGACAGATACGCAGTATTTT,CASNPTSGRARTDTQYF
TRBV5-1,TRBJ2-5,.,.,16,TGCGCCAGCAGCCCCCGGGGGGCGGGACATCAAGAGACCCAGTACTTC,CASSPRGAGHQETQYF
TRBV11-2,TRBJ1-5,.,.,15,TGTGCCAGCAGCCGATCTAACGTTCGCAATCAGCCCCAGCATTTT,CASSRSNVRNQPQHF
TRBV4-2,TRBJ2-7,.,once,15,TGTGCCAGCAGCCAAGGACCGACGACGTCCTACGAGCAGTACTTC,CASSQGPTTSYEQYF
TRBV6-1,TRBJ2-3,.,.,17,TGTGCCAGCAGTGAAGAGATCACAGGGTGGGCCACAGATACGCAGTATTTT,CASSEEITGWATDTQYF
TRBV7-3,TRBJ2-3,.,once,15,TGTGCCAGCAGACCACGCGAGGACCCCACAGATACGCAGTATTTT,CASRPREDPTDTQYF
TRBV18,TRBJ2-7,TRBD2,.,17,TGTGCCAGCTCACCCTTGGGACTAGCGGGAGTAACAAGGGAGCAGTACTTC,CASSPLGLAGVTREQYF
TRBV18,TRBJ1-1,.,.,14,TGTGCCACTCGGACCGGGACCTCGAACACTGAAGCTTTCTTT,CATRTGTSNTEAFF
TRBV5-5,TRBJ2-2,.,.,14,TGTGCCAGCAGCTTGCGGGGAGGCACCGGGGAGCTGTTTTTT,CASSLRGGTGELFF
TRBV28,TRBJ2-7,.,.,12,TGTGCCAGCAGCCAACTACTCTACGAGCAGTACTTC,CASSQLLYEQYF
TRBV29-1,TRBJ1-1,TRBD1,.,15,TGCAGCGTTGAACATCAAGCAGGGGGAGGTACTGAAGCTTTCTTT,CSVEHQAGGGTEAFF
TRBV28,TRBJ2-2,.,.,11,TGTGCCAGCAGTCTGCGCGGGGAGCTGTTTTTT,CASSLRGELFF
TRBV18,TRBJ2-2,TRBD2,.,16,TGTGCCAGCTCACGTCGGACTAGTCCCAAAGCCGGGGAGCTGTTTTTT,CASSRRTSPKAGELFF
TRBV7-3,TRBJ2-2,TRBD1,.,17,TGTGCCAGCAGTTTAAAGCCACGACAGGGGAGAACCGGGGAGCTGTTTTTT,CASSLKPRQGRTGELFF
TRBV19,TRBJ2-5,TRBD2,.,16,TGTGCCAGTAGTATAGGTCTAGCGGCACCCCAAGAGACCCAGTACTTC,CASSIGLAAPQETQYF
TRBV19,TRBJ1-2,TRBD1,.,18,TGTGCCAGTATGGTCGTGGGACAGCCCAACCAATATAACTATGGCTACACCTTC,CASMVVGQPNQYNYGYTF
TRBV2,TRBJ2-3,.,.,14,TGTGCCAGCACCGGCAGTTACCTCACAGATACGCAGTATTTT,CASTGSYLTDTQYF
TRBV28,TRBJ1-1,TRBD1,.,14,TGTGCCAGCAGTTCGGGACAGGGGAACACTGAAGCTTTCTTT,CASSSGQGNTEAFF
TRBV4-2,TRBJ1-2,.,.,15,TGTGCCAGCAGCTCAAGTCATGCAGGAATCTATGGCTACACCTTC,CASSSSHAGIYGYTF
TRBV2,TRBJ2-5,TRBD1,.,13,TGTGCCAGCACCCGACAGGGGATCGAGACCCAGTACTTC,CASTRQGIETQYF
TRBV19,TRBJ2-7,TRBD1,once,14,TGTGCCAGTAGTATACTGGGACAGGGTCGGGAGCAGTACTTC,CASSILGQGREQYF
TRBV11-2,TRBJ2-2,.,.,15,TGTGCCAGCAGCTTAGTGGCCGGAGCCACCGGGGAGCTGTTTTTT,CASSLVAGATGELFF
TRBV7-8,TRBJ1-1,TRBD1,.,16,TGTGCCAGCAGCTTTATATTAAGACAGGGGAACACTGAAGCTTTCTTT,CASSFILRQGNTEAFF
TRBV6-1,TRBJ1-5,.,.,16,TGTGCCAGCAGTGATGGGCGAGTAAGGCGTAGTCAGCCCCAGCATTTT,CASSDGRVRRSQPQHF
TRBV28,TRBJ2-7,.,.,15,TGTGCCAGCAGGAAATGGACGGACGCTTCTGACGAGCAGTACTTC,CASRKWTDASDEQYF
TRBV5-1,TRBJ2-1,TRBD2,.,16,TGCGCCAGCAGCCCCGCGGGCCCGACTAGCGGCAATGAGCAGTTCTTC,CASSPAGPTSGNEQFF
TRBV6-5,TRBJ2-3,TRBD2,few,15,TGTGCCAGCAGTTACCTACGCGGGGGGCAGGATACGCAGTATTTT,CASSYLRGGQDTQYF
TRBV18,TRBJ2-2,TRBD1,.,20,TGTGCCAGCTCACCACTAAGGACAGGGGGCGCAGGCGGGAGCCCCGGGGAGCTGTTTTTT,CASSPLRTGGAGGSPGELFF
TRBV9,TRBJ2-2,.,.,12,TGTGCCAGCAGGGATGACGTTGGGGAGCTGTTTTTT,CASRDDVGELFF
TRBV19,TRBJ2-2,.,.,12,TGTGCCAGTAGACTGTCAGCCGGGGAGCTGTTTTTT,CASRLSAGELFF
TRBV28,TRBJ1-1,.,.,12,TGTGCCAGCAGTTTGGGGGCCACTGAAGCTTTCTTT,CASSLGATEAFF
TRBV19,TRBJ2-1,TRBD2,.,15,TGTGCCAGTAGTCCCGGACTAGCGGTTAACAATGAGCAGTTCTTC,CASSPGLAVNNEQFF
TRBV4-1,TRBJ2-5,TRBD2,once,17,TGCGCCAGCAGCCAAGATCCCCCAGCGGGAGTTTTAGAGACCCAGTACTTC,CASSQDPPAGVLETQYF
TRBV13,TRBJ2-2,TRBD1,.,14,TGTGCCAGCAGCTTCGGACAGGCGGGCGGGGAGCTGTTTTTT,CASSFGQAGGELFF
TRBV11-2,TRBJ2-7,.,.,15,TGTGCCAGCAGCTTAGAACAGGCCTTCTCCTACGAGCAGTACTTC,CASSLEQAFSYEQYF
TRBV7-9,TRBJ2-3,.,.,11,TGTGCCAGCAGCTTACGAGATACGCAGTATTTT,CASSLRDTQYF
TRBV30,TRBJ2-1,.,.,14,TGTGCCTGGAGTGGGCTACCAATCCTGAATGAGCAGTTCTTC,CAWSGLPILNEQFF
TRBV25-1,TRBJ1-1,.,few,13,TGTGCCAGCAGTGTAACAGCGAACACTGAAGCTTTCTTT,CASSVTANTEAFF
TRBV10-2,TRBJ2-1,.,.,12,TGCGCCAGCAGTACCGGGACCTCTGAGCAGTTCTTC,CASSTGTSEQFF
TRBV6-5,TRBJ2-7,.,.,14,TGTGCCAGCAGTTACCTGGGTAGGTCCTACGAGCAGTACTTC,CASSYLGRSYEQYF
TRBV4-1,TRBJ2-7,TRBD1,.,15,TGCGCCAGCAGCCAACCAAACAGGGGACGCTACGAGCAGTACTTC,CASSQPNRGRYEQYF
TRBV27,TRBJ1-1,TRBD1,.,17,TGTGCCAACCCTAGACCCTTCCAAGGGACAGGTAAGTCTGAAGCTTTCTTT,CANPRPFQGTGKSEAFF
TRBV2,TRBJ1-2,TRBD1,.,14,TGTGCCAGCCAGGAGGACAGGGACGGCTATGGCTACACCTTC,CASQEDRDGYGYTF
TRBV5-1,TRBJ1-4,TRBD1,.,13,TGCGCCAGCAGGGACAGGGGTGAAGAAAAACTGTTTTTT,CASRDRGEEKLFF
TRBV28,TRBJ2-3,.,.,16,TGTGCCAGCAGTTTATTGCGGGCACTCAGCACAGATACGCAGTATTTT,CASSLLRALSTDTQYF
TRBV2,TRBJ2-5,.,.,13,TGTGCCGTGGGGGCAGGTCGACAAGAGACCCAGTACTTC,CAVGAGRQETQYF
TRBV7-9,TRBJ1-3,.,.,16,TGTGCCAGCAGCCCACAGGGCCGATCATCTGGAAACACCATATATTTT,CASSPQGRSSGNTIYF
TRBV7-3,TRBJ2-3,TRBD2,.,15,TGTGCCAGCACCCCGGGAGGCGGGAGAGCGGATACGCAGTATTTT,CASTPGGGRADTQYF
TRBV18,TRBJ2-5,.,.,13,TGTGCCAGCTCACCCACAGGGAGAGAGACCCAGTACTTC,CASSPTGRETQYF
TRBV5-5,TRBJ1-1,.,.,14,TGTGCCAGCAGCTTGGGGGCTTTGAACACTGAAGCTTTCTTT,CASSLGALNTEAFF